The present T cell receptor beta chain was sequenced within a study of T cells in Graves' hyperthyroidism and ophthalmopathy. The CDR3 runs to 16 residues. V gave up 1 base and J gave up 4 bases, with 16 bases separating them. CDR1 LNHNV and CDR2 YYDKDF come from the germline V gene (reference sequence). Amplification of TCR beta CDR3 regions used RNA as the template. HTBI primers were the set used in a first-round RT-PCR of the TCR CDR3. TCRdb re-analysed the multiplex PCR reads in MiXCR, keeping a single row per CDR3 protein. The sample consists of 530,000 or so distinct CDR3 sequences, 35% to 55% of them appearing once.

The chain employs TRBV15 and TRBJ1-2, with D tentatively TRBD1 (6 bases). The source is a young woman with Graves' hyperthyroidism. The sequenced sample consisted of peripheral blood or thyroid tissue (not recorded which). Here the CDR3 reads CATSRAGQSWSYGYTF. In DNA, the CDR3 is TGTGCCACCAGCAGAGCCGGACAGAGCTGGAGCTATGGCTACACCTTC.